The clone carrying this T cell receptor (beta chain) turned up a few times. The data derive from a study of blood T cells in healthy people across ages. Study as a whole: About one barcoded beta molecule was captured per two T cells (by template switching).

The use of a sample-barcoded 5' primer and a J-beta primer mix characterized a second PCR of roughly 7 to 11 cycles. Each TCR beta cDNA got a 12-nucleotide random molecular identifier. TCRdb processed the 5' RACE reads anew with MiXCR; each CDR3 protein has one entry. The sample yields 1.8 million or so distinct CDR3 sequences, 39% seen once. Trimming removed 2 bases from V and 0 bases from J, with 9 bases in between. Germline V gene lookup returns CDR1 MDHEN and CDR2 SYDVKM. The CDR3 consists of 15 residues. Roughly 9 milliliters of peripheral blood were drawn from each donor. Isolating PBMCs gave at least 6.5 million of these cells per sample.

V usage is TRBV28 and J usage is TRBJ2-3; the D call may be TRBD1 or TRBD2 (5 bases each). The sequence was collected from a human donor in good health. The sample was blood. CDR3 residues: CASSLIGASTDTQYF. In nucleotides, the CDR3 is TGTGCCAGCAGTTTAATCGGGGCCAGCACAGATACGCAGTATTTT. The whole variable domain, remainder taken from reference TRBV28 and TRBJ2-3, is DVKVTQSSRYLVKRTGEKVFLECVQDMDHENMFWYRQDPGLGLRLIYFSYDVKMKEKGDIPEGYSVSREKKERFSLILESASTNQTSMYLCASSLIGASTDTQYFGPGTRLTVL.